The entry that follows covers one T cell receptor beta chain sequence. The sample originates from a study of blood T cell repertoires in COVID-19. Study-wide context: Specimens from acute and convalescent COVID-19 originated in the United States, Italy and Spain. T cells, B-cell-depleted T cells, or PBMCs supplied cDNA or gDNA.

In the original processing: How many nucleated cells were present was estimated from reference gene primer amplification. Only in-frame clones appear in the TCRdb table, and some are missing; sequencing was by immunoSEQ multiplex PCR. D and trimming come from the DNA, and the V and J calls and clone size come from that table. This sample has 110,000 to 150,000 clones; over 75% occur once, and the top ten carry 35% to 55%. The CDR3 has 15 amino acids. Trimming removed 5 bases from V and 7 bases from J, with 18 bases in between. Germline V lookup: CDR1 LGHNT, CDR2 FRNRAP. The sequencing sample was made of peripheral blood. The chain employs TRBV12-5 and TRBJ1-5; tentative D call: TRBD1 (5 bases). This TCR was recovered from a human donor in a cohort sampled during active COVID-19. CDR3 residues: CASGPGLTLAQPQHF. Written as DNA, the CDR3 is TGTGCTAGTGGTCCGGGACTGACACTTGCGCAGCCCCAGCATTTT. Complete variable domain (other parts from reference TRBV12-5 and TRBJ1-5): DARVTQTPRHKVTEMGQEVTMRCQPILGHNTVFWYRQTMMQGLELLAYFRNRAPLDDSGMPKDRFSAEMPDATLATLKIQPSEPRDSAVYFCASGPGLTLAQPQHFGDGTRLSIL.